A single sample is the source of the 25 T cell receptor beta chains below, sequenced in a study of cytotoxic CD8 clonotypes in ibrutinib-treated CLL. Produced via immunoSEQ multiplex PCR; TCRdb's table is partial and in-frame only. The sample records fewer than 150,000 clones, roughly 84% being singletons. The source was PBMCs, collected after 24 months of ibrutinib treatment. The receptors come from a human donor with chronic lymphocytic leukemia.

This sequence joins TRBV28 and TRBJ1-5; D is unclear. The V gene lost 3 bases and the J gene lost 6 bases, with 18 bases spanning the gap. CDR1 MDHEN and CDR2 SYDVKM come from the germline V gene. The CDR3 extends over 16 amino acids. CDR3 nucleotide sequence: TGTGCCAGCAGTTTGATAGGACCGGGTACCAGTCAGCCCCAGCATTTT. The encoded protein is CASSLIGPGTSQPQHF.

The chain links TRBV7-8 to TRBJ2-7; unclear D gene. The CDR3 has 16 residues. Germline loops: CDR1 SGHVS, CDR2 FQNEAQ. The ends were cut back, 1 base at V and 0 bases at J, with 13 bases in the middle. In DNA form, the CDR3 reads TGTGCCAGCAGCTTAGTAGGGTCATCCCTCTCCTACGAGCAGTACTTC. This sequence encodes CASSLVGSSLSYEQYF. The variable domain in full, completed from reference TRBV7-8 and TRBJ2-7, reads GAGVSQSPRYKVAKRGQDVALRCDPISGHVSLFWYQQALGQGPEFLTYFQNEAQLDKSGLPSDRFFAERPEGSVSTLKIQRTQQEDSAVYLCASSLVGSSLSYEQYFGPGTRLTVT.

V and J are TRBV18 and TRBJ1-2; possibly TRBD1 for D (5 bases). Trimming stripped 3 bases from V and 3 bases from J, with 8 bases between. Germline CDR1 KGHSH, CDR2 LQKENI. The CDR3 is 13 residues long. The CDR3, as DNA: TGTGCCAGCTCACCGGGGGATCACTATGGCTACACCTTC. Protein sequence: CASSPGDHYGYTF. The full variable domain, with the rest looked up from reference TRBV18 and TRBJ1-2, is NAGVMQNPRHLVRRRGQEARLRCSPMKGHSHVYWYRQLPEEGLKFMVYLQKENIIDESGMPKERFSAEFPKEGPSILRIQQVVRGDSAAYFCASSPGDHYGYTFGSGTRLTVV.

The V call is TRBV28, the J call TRBJ1-2, with 7 positions matching TRBD1. After removal of 7 bases from V and 2 bases from J, the junction contained 4 bases not matched to a gene. CDR1 is MDHEN and CDR2 is SYDVKM in the germline V gene. The CDR3 is made up of 13 amino acids. CDR3 sequence: CASTPGGNYGYTF. The CDR3, as DNA: TGTGCCAGCACCCCAGGGGGGAACTATGGCTACACCTTC.

This clone was counted between two and nine times. The V and J genes are TRBV7-2 and TRBJ2-2; no clear D gene. The CDR3 is 15 residues long. The germline V and J ends were trimmed by 5 bases and 6 bases, with 16 bases remaining between them. Germline V lookup: CDR1 SGHTA, CDR2 FQGNSA. CDR3 residues: CASSAPGGVPGELFF. The DNA for the CDR3 is TGTGCCAGCAGCGCCCCCGGTGGAGTCCCCGGGGAGCTGTTTTTT.

The chain links TRBV28 to TRBJ2-7; no clear D gene. The germline V gene has CDR1 MDHEN and CDR2 SYDVKM. V dropped 4 bases and J dropped 2 bases, with 9 bases sitting between them. CDR3 length: 13 amino acids. The CDR3 DNA reads as TGTGCCAGCAGTTCACAGCCCCCCTACGAGCAGTACTTC. Translation: CASSSQPPYEQYF.

The V and J genes are TRBV6-6 and TRBJ1-2; D possibly corresponds to TRBD1 (6 bases). The ends were cut back, 5 bases at V and 5 bases at J, with 9 bases in the middle. Germline V lookup: CDR1 MNHNY, CDR2 SVGAGI (reference sequence). This CDR3 has 12 residues. The CDR3 DNA sequence: TGTGCCAGCAGTACGGGGGCGTATGGCTACACCTTC. It is translated as CASSTGAYGYTF.

The rearrangement links TRBV5-6 to TRBJ2-3; D not certain. Per the germline V gene, CDR1 is SGHDT and CDR2 is YYEEEE. The CDR3 extends over 15 amino acids. Trimming cost V 4 bases and J 0 bases, with 12 bases left between them. The CDR3 bases are TGTGCCAGCAGCCAGGCATTGATTAGCACAGATACGCAGTATTTT. It codes for CASSQALISTDTQYF.

The chain links TRBV5-4 to TRBJ1-2, with 8 nucleotides matching TRBD1. CDR1 and CDR2 (germline): SGHNT, YYREEE (reference sequence). V dropped 7 bases and J dropped 3; count of bases not matched to a gene: 5. This CDR3 comprises 13 residues. CDR3 amino acids: CASAGGGYYGYTF. CDR3 DNA sequence: TGTGCCAGCGCAGGGGGCGGTTACTATGGCTACACCTTC.

The chain joins TRBV28 to TRBJ2-2; 8 bases line up with TRBD2. CDR1 MDHEN and CDR2 SYDVKM come from the germline V gene. Germline trimming cut 1 base from V and 5 bases from J; bases unmatched to any gene: 9. This CDR3 has 17 amino acids. Written as DNA, the CDR3 is TGTGCCAGCAGTTTATTGGCGGGGGGAGTGATTACCGGGGAGCTGTTTTTT. This encodes CASSLLAGGVITGELFF.

This clone was detected once. This sample also contains other DNA sequences that code for the same CDR3. V gene TRBV5-1 combines with J gene TRBJ1-3; D is unresolved. Trimming cost V 0 bases and J 0 bases, with 10 bases left between them. Per germline, CDR1 SGHRS and CDR2 YFSETQ. The CDR3 is made up of 16 amino acids. CDR3 sequence (DNA): TGCGCCAGCAGCTTGGGGACTTATGACTCTGGAAACACCATATATTTT. The encoded protein is CASSLGTYDSGNTIYF.

This chain uses TRBV5-4 with TRBJ1-4; 7 nucleotides match TRBD1. The germline V gene encodes CDR1 SGHNT and CDR2 YYREEE (reference sequence). The CDR3 extends over 15 amino acids. The J segment lost 3 bases and the V segment lost 1 base, leaving 3 bases of the junction unmatched. CDR3 DNA sequence: TGTGCCAGCAGCTTGTGGGACAGCCCTAATGAAAAACTGTTTTTT. As protein: CASSLWDSPNEKLFF.

The rearrangement joins TRBV6-1 to TRBJ1-2; 9 nucleotides match TRBD1. V was pared by 6 bases and J by 6 bases, with 8 bases of the junction left unmatched. There are 14 residues in the CDR3. CDR1 is MNHNS and CDR2 is SASEGT in the germline V gene. The CDR3 protein is CASRDLQGAHGYTF. The CDR3 nucleotides read TGTGCCAGCAGAGACTTACAGGGGGCTCATGGCTACACCTTC.

In this sample, this clone turned up once. The genes are TRBV29-1 and TRBJ2-2; possibly TRBD1 for D (6 bases). Germline CDR1 reads SQVTM; CDR2 reads ANQGSEA. The V and J ends lost 6 bases and 4 bases respectively, with 12 bases between them. The CDR3 contains 13 residues. For the CDR3, the DNA is TGCAGCGTCGGCGGACAGATCACCGGGGAGCTGTTTTTT. It is translated as CSVGGQITGELFF.

The rearrangement uses TRBV5-4 and TRBJ2-7; D uncertain. Germline CDR1 is SGHNT and CDR2 is YYREEE (reference sequence). V gave up 4 bases and J gave up 7 bases, with 15 bases separating them. The length of the CDR3 is 13 residues. The CDR3 is CASSGVNIAEQYF. CDR3 nucleotides: TGTGCCAGCAGCGGAGTTAACATTGCTGAGCAGTACTTC.

The V call is TRBV5-8, the J call TRBJ2-3; 7 nucleotides agree with TRBD1. The CDR3 runs to 15 residues. After removal of 1 base from V and 1 base from J, the junction contained 3 bases not matched to a gene. The V gene's germline CDR1 is SGHTS and CDR2 YDEGEE. In nucleotides, the CDR3 is TGTGCCAGCAGCTTGACGGGACAGCGCACAGATACGCAGTATTTT. Translating gives CASSLTGQRTDTQYF.

Here the CDR3 reads CASSPSAANEQFF. CDR3 DNA sequence: TGTGCCAGCAGCCCCTCCGCGGCTAATGAGCAGTTCTTC. This sequence joins TRBV7-3 and TRBJ2-1; D unclear. CDR3 length: 13 amino acids. The V end was cut by 5 bases, the J end by 7 bases, with 12 bases between. The germline CDR1 and CDR2 sequences are SGHTA and FQGTGA.

In nucleotides, the CDR3 is TGTGCCAGCTTTGGTCAAGGGGGGGCTGAGCAGTTCTTC. Translation: CASFGQGGAEQFF. This chain uses TRBV6-5 with TRBJ2-1; a weak D match, TRBD2 (7 bases). V dropped 8 bases and J dropped 9 bases, with 17 bases sitting between them. Germline V gene lookup returns CDR1 MNHEY and CDR2 SVGAGI. CDR3 length equals 13 residues.

Details on this clone: Other DNA sequences in the sample encode the same CDR3. The genes are TRBV6-1 and TRBJ1-1, with D possibly matching TRBD1 (6 bases). The V and J ends lost 5 bases and 3 bases respectively, with 13 bases between them. Germline V lookup: CDR1 MNHNS, CDR2 SASEGT. This CDR3 region has 14 residues. CDR3 sequence reads: CASSLRDTYTEAFF. In nucleotides, the CDR3 is TGTGCCAGCAGTCTACGGGACACCTACACTGAAGCTTTCTTT.

The rearrangement links TRBV11-2 to TRBJ1-4, with D unclear. Germline loops: CDR1 SGHAT, CDR2 FQNNGV. This CDR3 is 16 amino acids long. V was shortened by 5 bases and J by 6 bases, with 19 bases between the two germline ends. The CDR3 protein is CASSNNLQVFDEKLFF. The CDR3 nucleotides are TGTGCCAGCAGCAACAACCTTCAGGTGTTTGATGAAAAACTGTTTTTT.

The chain has TRBV6-5 and TRBJ1-6; 10 bases are a match to TRBD1. This CDR3 comprises 15 residues. CDR1 is MNHEY, CDR2 SVGAGI, per germline. The trim removed 5 bases at V and 9 bases at J, leaving 7 bases unmatched. The CDR3 here is CASSPPGDRGSPLHF. The CDR3 nucleotides are TGTGCCAGCAGTCCACCTGGGGACAGGGGTTCACCCCTCCACTTT.

The rearrangement joins TRBV11-3 to TRBJ1-1; D gene ambiguous. The germline V gene encodes CDR1 SGHNT and CDR2 YENEEA. The CDR3 extends over 13 amino acids. Trimming took off 5 bases at V and 0 bases at J, with 7 bases between the two ends. The CDR3 is CASSPSMNTEAFF. For the CDR3, the DNA is TGTGCCAGCAGCCCATCTATGAACACTGAAGCTTTCTTT.

This clone was detected once. This sequence joins TRBV19 and TRBJ2-1; TRBD2 matches 9 bases. Germline V gives CDR1 LNHDA, CDR2 SQIVND (reference sequence). The CDR3 sequence is 14 residues long. The V and J ends lost 3 bases and 6 bases, in that order; junction bases with no gene match: 3. The CDR3: CASSMGLASNEQFF. The DNA of the CDR3 is TGTGCCAGTAGTATGGGACTAGCAAGCAATGAGCAGTTCTTC.

The gene calls are TRBV14 and TRBJ2-2; unclear D gene. The V and J ends lost 1 base and 6 bases respectively, with 12 bases between them. Looked up from germline, CDR1 is SGHDN and CDR2 is FVKESK. This CDR3 comprises 15 residues. The chain's CDR3 is CASSQAFGPAGELFF. CDR3 bases: TGTGCCAGCAGCCAAGCCTTCGGACCGGCCGGGGAGCTGTTTTTT.

The chain links TRBV2 to TRBJ2-3; 9 bases map to TRBD1. Losses at the gene ends were 6 bases for V and 4 bases for J; bases not matched to a gene: 5. CDR1 is SNHLY and CDR2 is FYNNEI in the germline V gene. The CDR3 is 14 amino acids. The CDR3 DNA follows: TGTGCCAGCAGCGAGACAGGGGGTCCAGATACGCAGTATTTT. Translated, it gives CASSETGGPDTQYF. Variable domain in full (rest from reference TRBV2 and TRBJ2-3): EPEVTQTPSHQVTQMGQEVILRCVPISNHLYFYWYRQILGQKVEFLVSFYNNEISEKSEIFDDQFSVERPDGSNFTLKIRSTKLEDSAMYFCASSETGGPDTQYFGPGTRLTVL.